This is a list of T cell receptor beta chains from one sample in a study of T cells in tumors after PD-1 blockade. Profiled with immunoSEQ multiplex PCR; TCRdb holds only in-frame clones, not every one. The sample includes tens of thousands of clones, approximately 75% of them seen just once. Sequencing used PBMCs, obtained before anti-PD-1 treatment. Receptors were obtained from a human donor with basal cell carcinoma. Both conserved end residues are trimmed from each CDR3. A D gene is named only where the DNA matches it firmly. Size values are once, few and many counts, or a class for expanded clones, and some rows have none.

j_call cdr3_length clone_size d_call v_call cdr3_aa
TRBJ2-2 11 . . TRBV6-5 ASSYSSTGELF
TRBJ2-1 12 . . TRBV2 ASSETRYGNEQF
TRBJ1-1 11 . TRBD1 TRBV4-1 ASSQDRGAEAF
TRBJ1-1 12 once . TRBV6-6 ASSRAGPNTEAF
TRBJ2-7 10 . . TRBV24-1 ATSEGPYEQY
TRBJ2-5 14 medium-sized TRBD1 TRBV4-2 ASSPLRQGAGETQY
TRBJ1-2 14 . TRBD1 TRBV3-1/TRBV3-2 ASSQGTTGGENGYT
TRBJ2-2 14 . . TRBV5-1 ASSLDIRGDTGELF
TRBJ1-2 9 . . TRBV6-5 ASRENYGYT
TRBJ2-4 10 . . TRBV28 ASTKGGNIQY
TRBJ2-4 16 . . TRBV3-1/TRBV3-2 ASSQDYGANTRGNIQY
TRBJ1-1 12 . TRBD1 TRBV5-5 ASSTGNRGTWTF